This T cell receptor beta chain came from a study of long-term antiretroviral therapy in people with HIV. This was the immunoSEQ v3.0 assay at survey level. Libraries were prepared by immunoSEQ multiplex PCR; TCRdb keeps only in-frame clonotypes and omits some of them. Counted here are 7,500 to 10,000 clones, roughly 77% occurring once; the ten biggest clones make up roughly a sixth. Broader study findings: Dominance of pre-ART expanded clones persisted, fluctuating and often declining after ART. Post-ART samples showed increased diversity that remained below transplant donor control levels.

Each specimen consisted of about 0.95-10 million cryopreserved PBMC prior to extraction of DNA. Germline V gene data show CDR1 as SGHNT and CDR2 as YENEEA. J lost 5 bases, V lost 8 bases, and 8 bases had no gene match. The CDR3 consists of 14 residues. A word on this clone: Its matching antigen is unknown.

The origin of this receptor is a man between 40 and 49 years old with HIV. The source material was unsorted PBMCs, sampled 0.7 years after starting antiretroviral therapy. The chain carries TRBV11-3 and TRBJ2-1, with 8 bases fitting TRBD2. CDR3 DNA: TGTGCCAGCGGGAGGGAACTAGCGGACAATGAGCAGTTCTTC. Translating it yields CASGRELADNEQFF. Full variable domain (outside the CDR3, taken from reference TRBV11-3 and TRBJ2-1): EAGVVQSPRYKIIEKKQPVAFWCNPISGHNTLYWYLQNLGQGPELLIRYENEEAVDDSQLPKDRFSAERLKGVDSTLKIQPAELGDSAVYLCASGRELADNEQFFGPGTRLTVL.